The text below deals with one T cell receptor beta chain. The target antigen is unknown. The source of the sample is a study of OX40 agonist ivuxolimab in advanced cancers. Study results and caveats: Near-lowest levels of clonal expansion characterized partial responders at 0.1-3.0 mg/kg. CD4+ T cells averaged fewer expanded clones than CD8+ T cells.

Assay: immunoSEQ multiplex PCR; the TCRdb copy retains only in-frame clones and omits some. The repertoire holds just over 90,000 clones, 92% seen once, with 3% to 4% in the top ten. This receptor was obtained from an adult with an advanced solid tumor such as melanoma, head and neck, liver or kidney cancer. The material was CD4+ or CD8+ T cells sorted from blood, obtained in a trial of the OX40 agonist ivuxolimab.

In nucleotides, the CDR3 is TGTGCCAGCAGTGGGGGACAGGGGGTATTCTATGGCTACACCTTC. It codes for CASSGGQGVFYGYTF. The chain is built from TRBV25-1 and TRBJ1-2; 11 nucleotides match TRBD1. Germline CDR1 is MGHDK and CDR2 is SYGVNS. With 4 bases clipped from V and 4 bases from J, the junction kept 5 bases outside the gene matches. There are 15 residues in the CDR3.